The 14 T cell receptor beta chains below all came from one sample that was sequenced in a study of blood T cells in healthy people across ages (dated by TCRdb to between 2014 and 2017). Library generation was performed with 5' RACE. TCRdb shows the sequencer as Illumina HiSeq 2500. A second 7 to 11 cycle PCR used a sample-barcoded 5' primer and a J-beta primer mix. TCRdb passed the public sequencing reads through fastp at Q25 and MiXCR, retaining productive beta sequences. Identical CDR3 proteins give one entry, which carries the most common genes and DNA. The sample yields some 1.7 million distinct CDR3 sequences; 28% were counted once. The leading ten clones occupy 6.5% to 8.5% of the sample. The source material was blood. Source of these receptors: a woman in her thirties in good health.

This clonotype was found many times. The gene calls are TRBV5-6 and TRBJ2-7; 10 bases are shared with TRBD1. CDR3 length: 13 residues. The junction had 6 bases not matched to a gene; V was cut back by 6 bases and J by 6 bases. Per the germline V gene, CDR1 is SGHDT and CDR2 is YYEEEE. The CDR3 reads CASTFGTGAEQYF. CDR3 coding DNA: TGTGCCAGCACCTTCGGGACAGGGGCCGAGCAGTACTTC. Together with reference TRBV5-6 and TRBJ2-7, the CDR3 gives the full variable domain: DAGVTQSPTHLIKTRGQQVTLRCSPKSGHDTVSWYQQALGQGPQFIFQYYEEEERQRGNFPDRFSGHQFPNYSSELNVNALLLGDSALYLCASTFGTGAEQYFGPGTRLTVT.

The rearrangement links TRBV9 to TRBJ2-3; 7 nucleotides align to TRBD2. Germline V gives CDR1 SGDLS, CDR2 YYNGEE. V was pared by 4 bases and J by 1 base, with 9 bases of the junction left unmatched. This CDR3 comprises 16 residues. The CDR3 sequence is CASSFTGGGGTDTQYF. The CDR3 DNA is TGTGCCAGCAGCTTCACGGGGGGAGGTGGCACAGATACGCAGTATTTT.

This clonotype was counted only a few times. The CDR3, as DNA: TGTGCCAGCAGCTTCTATGGGGTACAAGAGACCCAGTACTTC. Residues: CASSFYGVQETQYF. The rearrangement links TRBV7-9 to TRBJ2-5; D not certain. The CDR3 is 14 amino acids. Germline V gene lookup returns CDR1 SEHNR and CDR2 FQNEAQ (reference sequence). Trimming removed 3 bases at V and 2 bases at J, with 10 bases between.

V gene TRBV6-2 or TRBV6-3 combines with J gene TRBJ1-2, with D possibly matching TRBD1 (5 bases). Trimming removed 6 bases at V and 8 bases at J, with 13 bases between. The CDR3 extends over 12 amino acids. Germline V gene data show CDR1 as MNHEY and CDR2 as SVGEGT. In nucleotides, the CDR3 is TGTGCCAGCAGCTCGCAGGGCTGGGGCTACACCTTC. This encodes CASSSQGWGYTF.

This clonotype was detected a few times. The rearrangement joins TRBV29-1 to TRBJ2-3; tentative D call: TRBD2 (6 bases). Germline assignment: CDR1 SQVTM and CDR2 ANQGSEA. Trimming stripped 4 bases from V and 4 bases from J, with 12 bases between. The CDR3 runs 13 residues. The CDR3 sequence: CSVAGVMADTQYF. Here the CDR3 DNA reads TGCAGCGTTGCGGGGGTGATGGCAGATACGCAGTATTTT.

This chain uses TRBV6-6 with TRBJ1-2, with 8 positions matching TRBD1. The junction had 6 bases not matched to a gene; V was cut back by 7 bases and J by 8 bases. Germline V gene sequence: CDR1 MNHNY, CDR2 SVGAGI (reference sequence). This CDR3 is built from 12 residues. The CDR3 sequence is CASTQGARGYTF. The CDR3 DNA is TGTGCCAGCACCCAGGGGGCTAGAGGCTACACCTTC.

This clonotype was observed once. This sequence joins TRBV20-1 and TRBJ2-7, with D possibly TRBD2 on 5 matching bases. V lost 3 bases, J lost 0 bases, and 12 bases lay in between. Per germline, CDR1 DFQATT and CDR2 SNEGSKA (reference sequence). CDR3 size: 14 residues. The CDR3 DNA follows: TGCAGTGCTAGGGGTAGCGCCCTCTCCTACGAGCAGTACTTC. This sequence encodes CSARGSALSYEQYF.

V and J are TRBV10-3 and TRBJ1-3; D is uncertain. The CDR3 is 12 amino acids. Germline V gene lookup returns CDR1 ENHRY and CDR2 SYGVKD. V dropped 8 bases and J dropped 2 bases, with 7 bases sitting between them. CDR3 nucleotides: TGTGCCATCGCAAGTACTGGAAACACCATATATTTT. Its translation: CAIASTGNTIYF.

Only a few counts were recorded for this clonotype. The J gene is TRBJ1-2, the V gene TRBV6-2 or TRBV6-3, with D perhaps matching TRBD1 (5 bases). The CDR3 consists of 15 residues. Trimming removed 4 bases at V and 4 bases at J, with 16 bases between. Germline V lookup: CDR1 MNHEY, CDR2 SVGEGT. Written as DNA, the CDR3 is TGTGCCAGCAGTTCTGCCCCGGACGGGGCCTATGGCTACACCTTC. As protein: CASSSAPDGAYGYTF.

This clonotype was seen just once. The V call is TRBV7-2, the J call TRBJ2-5, with 10 bases lining up with TRBD2. Germline CDR1 is SGHTA and CDR2 is FQGNSA. Trimming cost V 3 bases and J 5 bases; bases outside gene matches: 6. The CDR3 has 15 residues. The CDR3 here is CASSLASGSAETQYF. In DNA, the CDR3 is TGTGCCAGCAGCTTGGCTAGCGGGAGCGCGGAGACCCAGTACTTC.

This clonotype was counted a few times. The chain recombines TRBV2 with TRBJ2-4, with TRBD2 matching over 15 bases. Near its end, the DNA agrees better with TRBJ2-7, so the J call may be wrong. The CDR3 runs 17 residues. Germline CDR1 and CDR2: SNHLY and FYNNEI. CDR3 sequence (DNA): TGTGCCAGCAGTAAGGGACTAGCGGGAGGCTACTCCTACGAGCAGTACTTC. Residues: CASSKGLAGGYSYEQYF.

This clonotype was counted a few times. The gene calls are TRBV7-2 and TRBJ2-1; no reliable D call. V was cut by 2 bases and J by 6 bases, with 14 bases left in between. Germline V gene sequence: CDR1 SGHTA, CDR2 FQGNSA. This CDR3 comprises 15 residues. The CDR3 coding sequence is TGTGCCAGCAGCTTAAGGGTATATCCTCGCAATGAGCAGTTCTTC. Protein product: CASSLRVYPRNEQFF.

The V and J genes are TRBV7-9 and TRBJ2-4, with D perhaps matching TRBD1 or TRBD2 (5 bases each). The CDR3 covers 14 residues. Per the germline V gene, CDR1 is SEHNR and CDR2 is FQNEAQ (reference sequence). V dropped 4 bases and J dropped 15 bases, with 22 bases sitting between them. The CDR3 spells CASSSWDRDYERYF. CDR3 nucleotide sequence: TGTGCCAGCAGCTCCTGGGACCGAGACTACGAGCGGTACTTC.

The chain links TRBV5-5 to TRBJ1-2; D not certain. Looked up from germline, CDR1 is SGHKS and CDR2 is YYEKEE (reference sequence). Trimming left V 0 bases short and J 8 bases short, with 11 bases between. The CDR3 sequence is 13 residues long. CDR3 nucleotide sequence: TGTGCCAGCAGCTTGGGGCCCTCAGGAGGCTACACCTTC. It yields the protein CASSLGPSGGYTF.